This TCR beta chain came from a study of cytomegalovirus exposure and HLA in healthy donors. The PCR made use of 60 Vbeta and 13 Jbeta primers. The repertoire was sequenced with immunoSEQ multiplex PCR; TCRdb's copy has only in-frame clones and lacks some. The repertoire holds about 91,000 clones, with around 67% as singletons. Regarding this clone: The antigen is unknown.

Findings of the study overall: TCR beta chain V- and J-gene trimming was linked, in a later analysis, to a missense variant in DCLRE1C.

The germline CDR1 and CDR2 sequences are MNHEY and SVGAGI. This CDR3 spans 14 amino acids. J lost 6 bases, V lost 6 bases, and 9 bases had no gene match. The V gene is TRBV6-5, the J gene TRBJ2-7; 9 bases match TRBD1. The clonotype was recovered from a human donor in good health. Specimen: PBMCs. As DNA, the CDR3 is TGTGCCAGCAGCCAAGTACAGGGGGCCCGCGAGCAGTACTTC. Its translation: CASSQVQGAREQYF.